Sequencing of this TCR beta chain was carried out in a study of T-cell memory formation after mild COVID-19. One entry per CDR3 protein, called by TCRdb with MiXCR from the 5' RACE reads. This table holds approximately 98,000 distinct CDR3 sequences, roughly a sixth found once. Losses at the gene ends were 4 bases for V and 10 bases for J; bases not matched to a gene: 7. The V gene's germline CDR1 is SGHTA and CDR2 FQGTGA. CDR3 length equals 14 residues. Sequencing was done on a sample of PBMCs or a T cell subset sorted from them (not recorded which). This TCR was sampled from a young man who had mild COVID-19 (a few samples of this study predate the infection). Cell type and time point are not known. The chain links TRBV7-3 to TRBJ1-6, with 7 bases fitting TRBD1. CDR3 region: CASSSGQSGSPLHF. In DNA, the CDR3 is TGTGCCAGCAGCTCGGGACAGAGTGGCTCACCCCTCCACTTT.